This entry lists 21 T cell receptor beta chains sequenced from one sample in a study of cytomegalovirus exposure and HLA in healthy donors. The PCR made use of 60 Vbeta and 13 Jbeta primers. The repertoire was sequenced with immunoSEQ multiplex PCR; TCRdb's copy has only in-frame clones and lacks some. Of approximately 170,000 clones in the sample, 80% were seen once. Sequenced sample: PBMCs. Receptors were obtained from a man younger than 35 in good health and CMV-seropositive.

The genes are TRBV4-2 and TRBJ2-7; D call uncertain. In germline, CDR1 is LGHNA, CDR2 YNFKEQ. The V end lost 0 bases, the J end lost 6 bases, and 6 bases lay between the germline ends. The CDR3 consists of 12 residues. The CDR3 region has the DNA TGTGCCAGCAGCCAAGATGGAGTCGAGCAGTACTTC. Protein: CASSQDGVEQYF.

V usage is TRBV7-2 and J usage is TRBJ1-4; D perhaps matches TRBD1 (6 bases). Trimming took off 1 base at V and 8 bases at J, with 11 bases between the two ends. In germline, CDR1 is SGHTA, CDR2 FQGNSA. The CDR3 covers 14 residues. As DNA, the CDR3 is TGTGCCAGCAGCTTAGGTCACGACAGGGAAAAACTGTTTTTT. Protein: CASSLGHDREKLFF.

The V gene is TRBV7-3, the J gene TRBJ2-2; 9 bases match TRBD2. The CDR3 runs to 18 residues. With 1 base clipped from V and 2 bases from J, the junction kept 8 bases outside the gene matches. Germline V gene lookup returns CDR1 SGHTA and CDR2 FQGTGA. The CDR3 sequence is CASSLRRGGGENTGELFF. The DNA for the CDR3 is TGTGCCAGCAGCTTAAGGCGGGGGGGAGGGGAAAACACCGGGGAGCTGTTTTTT.

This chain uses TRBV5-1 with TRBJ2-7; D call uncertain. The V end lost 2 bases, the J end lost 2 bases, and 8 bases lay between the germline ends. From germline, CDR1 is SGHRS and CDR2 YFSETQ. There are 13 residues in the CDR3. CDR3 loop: CASSFAPAYEQYF. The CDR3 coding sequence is TGCGCCAGCAGCTTCGCGCCCGCCTACGAGCAGTACTTC.

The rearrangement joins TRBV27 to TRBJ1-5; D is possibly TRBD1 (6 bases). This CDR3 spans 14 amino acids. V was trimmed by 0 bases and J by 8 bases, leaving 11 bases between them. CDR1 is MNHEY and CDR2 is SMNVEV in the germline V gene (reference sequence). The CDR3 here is CASSLSVGAKPQHF. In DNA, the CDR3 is TGTGCCAGCAGTTTATCGGTGGGGGCCAAGCCCCAGCATTTT.

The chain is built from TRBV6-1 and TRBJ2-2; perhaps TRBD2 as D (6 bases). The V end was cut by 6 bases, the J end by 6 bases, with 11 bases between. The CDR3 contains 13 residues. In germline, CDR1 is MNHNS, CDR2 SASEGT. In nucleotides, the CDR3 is TGTGCCAGCAGCCCTACGGGGGCCGGGGAGCTGTTTTTT. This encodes CASSPTGAGELFF.

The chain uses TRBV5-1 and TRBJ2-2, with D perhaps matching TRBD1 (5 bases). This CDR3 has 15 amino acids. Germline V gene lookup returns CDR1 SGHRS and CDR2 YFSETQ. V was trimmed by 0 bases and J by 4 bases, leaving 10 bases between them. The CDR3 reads CASSLGQLGTGELFF. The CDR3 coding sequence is TGCGCCAGCAGCTTGGGACAGTTGGGCACCGGGGAGCTGTTTTTT.

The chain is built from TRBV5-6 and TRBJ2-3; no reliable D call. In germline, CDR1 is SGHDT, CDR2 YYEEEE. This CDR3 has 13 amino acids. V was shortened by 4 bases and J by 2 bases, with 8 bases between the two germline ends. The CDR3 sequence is CASSLRYTDTQYF. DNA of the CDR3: TGTGCCAGCAGCCTACGATACACAGATACGCAGTATTTT.

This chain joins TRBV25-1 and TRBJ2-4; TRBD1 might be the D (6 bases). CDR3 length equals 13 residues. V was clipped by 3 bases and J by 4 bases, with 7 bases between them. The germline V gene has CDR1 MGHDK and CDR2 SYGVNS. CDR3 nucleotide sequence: TGTGCCAGCAGTGAGGGGGCGAAAAACATTCAGTACTTC. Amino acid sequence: CASSEGAKNIQYF.

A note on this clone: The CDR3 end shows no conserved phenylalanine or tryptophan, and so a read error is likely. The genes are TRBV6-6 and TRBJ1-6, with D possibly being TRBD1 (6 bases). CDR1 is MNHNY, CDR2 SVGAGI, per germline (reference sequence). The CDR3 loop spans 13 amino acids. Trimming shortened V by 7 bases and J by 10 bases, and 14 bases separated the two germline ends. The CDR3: CASTTGPKSPLHL. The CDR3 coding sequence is TGTGCCAGCACCACAGGGCCCAAATCACCCCTCCACCTT.

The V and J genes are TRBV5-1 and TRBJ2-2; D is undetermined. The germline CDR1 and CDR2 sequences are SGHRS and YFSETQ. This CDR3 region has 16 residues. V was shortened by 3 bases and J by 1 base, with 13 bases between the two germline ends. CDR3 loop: CASSWAGNLNTGELFF. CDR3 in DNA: TGCGCCAGCAGCTGGGCCGGCAACCTGAACACCGGGGAGCTGTTTTTT.

This CDR3 reads CASSLWDRQETQYF. The CDR3 bases are TGCGCCAGCAGCCTATGGGACAGGCAGGAGACCCAGTACTTC. V and J are TRBV5-1 and TRBJ2-5; TRBD1 matches at 8 bases. V shed 4 bases, J shed 5 bases, and the junction held 7 bases outside the gene matches. Germline CDR1 is SGHRS and CDR2 is YFSETQ. The CDR3 spans 14 residues.

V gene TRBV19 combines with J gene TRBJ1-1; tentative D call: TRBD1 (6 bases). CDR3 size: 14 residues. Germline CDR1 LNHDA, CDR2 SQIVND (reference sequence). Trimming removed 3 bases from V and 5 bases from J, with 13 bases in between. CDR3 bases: TGTGCCAGTAGTATTTCCAGGACAGCGACTGAAGCTTTCTTT. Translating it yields CASSISRTATEAFF.

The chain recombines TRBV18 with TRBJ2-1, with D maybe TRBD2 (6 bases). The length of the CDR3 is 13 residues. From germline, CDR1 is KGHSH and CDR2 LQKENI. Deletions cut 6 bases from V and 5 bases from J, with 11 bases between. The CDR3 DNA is TGTGCCAGCTCCTCCAGGAGGGACAATGAGCAGTTCTTC. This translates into CASSSRRDNEQFF.

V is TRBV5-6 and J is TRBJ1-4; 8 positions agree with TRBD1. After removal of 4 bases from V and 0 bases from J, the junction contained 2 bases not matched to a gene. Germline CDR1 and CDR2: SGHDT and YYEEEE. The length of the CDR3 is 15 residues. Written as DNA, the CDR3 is TGTGCCAGCAGCCGACAGGGGACAACTAATGAAAAACTGTTTTTT. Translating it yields CASSRQGTTNEKLFF.

In nucleotides, the CDR3 is TGTGCCAGCAGCGTAGAGGCGGGAGTGGGGAATGAGCAGTTCTTC. Its translation: CASSVEAGVGNEQFF. The V call is TRBV9, the J call TRBJ2-1; 7 nucleotides match TRBD2. Germline V gives CDR1 SGDLS, CDR2 YYNGEE. CDR3 length: 15 residues. Trimming at V came to 0 bases and at J to 7 bases, leaving 7 bases not matched to a gene.

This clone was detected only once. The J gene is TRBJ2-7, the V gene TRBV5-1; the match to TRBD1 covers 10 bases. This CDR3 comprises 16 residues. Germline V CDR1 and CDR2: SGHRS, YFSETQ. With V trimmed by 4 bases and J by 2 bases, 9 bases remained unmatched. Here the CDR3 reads CASSLLGQGGTYEQYF. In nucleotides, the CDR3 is TGCGCCAGCAGCCTTCTTGGACAGGGGGGGACCTACGAGCAGTACTTC.

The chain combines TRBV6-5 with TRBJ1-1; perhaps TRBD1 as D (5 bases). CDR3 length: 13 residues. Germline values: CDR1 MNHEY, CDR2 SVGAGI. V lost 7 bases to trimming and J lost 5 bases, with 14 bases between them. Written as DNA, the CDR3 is TGTGCCAGCAATCGGGGCGGGGGAACTGAAGCTTTCTTT. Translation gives CASNRGGGTEAFF.

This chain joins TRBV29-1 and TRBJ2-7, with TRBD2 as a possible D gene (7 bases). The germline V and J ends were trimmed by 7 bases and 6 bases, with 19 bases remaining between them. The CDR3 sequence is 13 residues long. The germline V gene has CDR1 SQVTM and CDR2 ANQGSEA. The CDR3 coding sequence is TGCAGCGCCCGCGGGGGCGCAGGGGCCGAGCAGTACTTC. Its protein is CSARGGAGAEQYF.

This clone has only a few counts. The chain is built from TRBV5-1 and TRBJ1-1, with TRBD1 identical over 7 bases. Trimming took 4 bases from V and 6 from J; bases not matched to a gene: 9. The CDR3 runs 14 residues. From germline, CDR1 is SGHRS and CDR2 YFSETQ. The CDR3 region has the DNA TGCGCCAGCAGCCTTCGACAGGGTCCTGCTGAAGCTTTCTTT. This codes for CASSLRQGPAEAFF.

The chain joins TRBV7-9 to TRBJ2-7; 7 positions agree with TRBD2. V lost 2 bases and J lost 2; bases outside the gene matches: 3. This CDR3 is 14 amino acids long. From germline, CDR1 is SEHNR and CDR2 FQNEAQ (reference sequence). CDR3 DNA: TGTGCCAGCAGCTTAACCGGGACTACCTACGAGCAGTACTTC. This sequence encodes CASSLTGTTYEQYF.